The 6 T cell receptor beta chains reported below all come from one sample, sequenced in a study of T cell responses to AZD1222 COVID-19 vaccine. Using immunoSEQ multiplex PCR, the repertoire was profiled, and TCRdb retains in-frame clones only, with some absent. The sample records 130,000 to 150,000 clones, around 88% being singletons. The sample here was peripheral blood, taken on day 0 of AZD1222 vaccination. The receptors were sampled from an adult in good health.

CDR3 sequence: CASSVSGELFF. CDR3 DNA sequence: TGTGCCAGCAGCGTTTCCGGGGAGCTGTTTTTT. The chain couples TRBV9 to TRBJ2-2; D unclear. The germline CDR1 and CDR2 sequences are SGDLS and YYNGEE. V was cut by 2 bases and J by 6 bases, with 2 bases left in between. CDR3 length: 11 residues.

This clone was detected once. The chain couples TRBV15 to TRBJ2-5; no reliable D call. V was clipped by 0 bases and J by 5 bases, with 7 bases between them. This CDR3 has 13 residues. In germline, CDR1 is LNHNV, CDR2 YYDKDF (reference sequence). Here the CDR3 reads CATSRDPGETQYF. The CDR3 DNA reads TGTGCCACCAGCAGAGATCCTGGGGAGACCCAGTACTTC.

The V and J genes are TRBV6-2 or TRBV6-3 and TRBJ2-7; D unresolved. The CDR3 runs 14 residues. The germline V and J ends were trimmed by 2 bases and 10 bases, with 18 bases remaining between them. Germline loops: CDR1 MNHEY, CDR2 SVGEGT. This CDR3 reads CASSYPLSYYSQYF. The CDR3 bases are TGTGCCAGCAGTTACCCCCTGTCCTACTATTCACAGTACTTC.

A word on this clone: Other DNA sequences in this specimen translate into the identical CDR3. This rearrangement joins TRBV19 to TRBJ1-1; no clear D gene. CDR1 and CDR2 from the germline V gene are LNHDA and SQIVND (reference sequence). The CDR3 length is 13 residues. Trimming left V 1 base short and J 4 bases short, with 7 bases between. CDR3 sequence reads: CASSIVGGTEAFF. CDR3 in DNA: TGTGCCAGTAGTATAGTGGGTGGCACTGAAGCTTTCTTT.

The chain recombines TRBV5-4 with TRBJ2-5; 11 bases line up with TRBD1. This CDR3 spans 15 amino acids. Germline trimming cut 4 bases from V and 5 bases from J; bases unmatched to any gene: 7. Per the germline V gene, CDR1 is SGHNT and CDR2 is YYREEE (reference sequence). DNA for the CDR3: TGTGCCAGCAGCCAGGGACAGGGGGAATGGGAGACCCAGTACTTC. Residues: CASSQGQGEWETQYF.

V usage is TRBV7-9 and J usage is TRBJ1-2; maybe TRBD1 (6 bases). CDR1 is SEHNR, CDR2 FQNEAQ, per germline (reference sequence). The CDR3 totals 12 residues. Trimming left V 2 bases short and J 7 bases short, with 8 bases between. The CDR3 DNA sequence: TGTGCCAGCAGCTTACAGGGGTCTGGCTACACCTTC. Protein product: CASSLQGSGYTF.